This T cell receptor beta chain was sequenced during a study of blood T cells in healthy people across ages. General study results and limits: The authors considered diversity estimates from one million T cells to be underestimates.

Of note for this clonotype: Its antigen is not known.

Then a second PCR, running roughly 7 to 11 cycles, was carried out with a sample-barcoded 5' primer and a J-beta primer mix. TCRdb used MiXCR to reprocess the 5' RACE reads, holding one entry per CDR3 protein. Of 850,000 to 950,000 distinct CDR3 sequences in the sample, 29% were seen once. The TCR originated in a woman older than 75 in good health. The sequenced material came from blood.

The CDR3 nucleotides are TGTGCCAGCAGCTTAGGAGTACGGGAGGCCACAGATACGCAGTATTTT. As protein: CASSLGVREATDTQYF. The rearrangement links TRBV7-2 to TRBJ2-3, with 7 bases aligning to TRBD2. The CDR3 spans 16 residues. From germline, CDR1 is SGHTA and CDR2 FQGNSA. J lost 2 bases, V lost 1 base, and 6 bases had no gene match.